This T cell receptor beta chain was retrieved from a study of CD8 T cells in ankylosing spondylitis (TCRdb year 2017). Regarding the complete study: T cell receptor beta repertoires were profiled in healthy donors and ankylosing spondylitis patients so that disease-linked TCR variants could be found. The whole study cohort included over 85 healthy donors and about two dozen ankylosing spondylitis patients. Peripheral blood was sampled, and synovial fluid was also collected from ankylosing spondylitis patients.

This clonotype was detected a few times. It has no known antigen specificity. No per-base quality is available; no much larger clone lies one base away. The research as a whole found: Significant enrichment of the disease-linked clones was reported in matched synovial fluid samples from ankylosing spondylitis patients. The disease-linked clones had a CD8+ phenotype and were found at relatively low frequencies in peripheral blood. Some TCR beta motif variants had previously been reported in synovial fluid and blood of reactive arthritis patients, which suggested common disease-initiation mechanisms. A TCR beta motif of roughly 8 highly homologous amino acid variants appeared characteristic of blood from ankylosing spondylitis patients.

TCRdb shows the sequencer as Illumina HiSeq 2500. TCR beta libraries were prepared by quantitative 5'-RACE with molecular barcodes. The study's own analysis went as follows. To identify disease-linked TCR variants, a new computational method was used, one built on a probabilistic model of VDJ rearrangement. The raw public data were reprocessed by TCRdb itself: fastp quality trimming at Q25, MiXCR clonotype calling, in-frame beta chains only. One record per CDR3 amino acid sequence lists the most common genes and DNA. The authors' filters were not applied to this entry. The sample profile shows a few hundred thousand distinct CDR3 sequences; approximately 20% of them were found once. The leading ten clones occupy about two fifths of the sample. The sequence derives from a male donor with ankylosing spondylitis. The sample comprised blood, either unsorted or a sorted T cell fraction (not recorded which).

Read as DNA, the sequence is TGTGCCAGCAATTTGGGTTTTAATGAGCAGTTCTTC. It encodes CASNLGFNEQFF. This chain joins TRBV6-2 or TRBV6-3 to TRBJ2-1; the D gene identity is not certain. There are 12 amino acids in the CDR3, from cysteine to phenylalanine inclusive. Of all the DNA, just the CDR3 is kept, 36 bases in frame from base 1. CDR1 and CDR2 were assigned from the germline V gene as MNHEY and SVGEGT. The germline ends are 11 bases apart after V is trimmed by 7 bases and J by 7 bases.